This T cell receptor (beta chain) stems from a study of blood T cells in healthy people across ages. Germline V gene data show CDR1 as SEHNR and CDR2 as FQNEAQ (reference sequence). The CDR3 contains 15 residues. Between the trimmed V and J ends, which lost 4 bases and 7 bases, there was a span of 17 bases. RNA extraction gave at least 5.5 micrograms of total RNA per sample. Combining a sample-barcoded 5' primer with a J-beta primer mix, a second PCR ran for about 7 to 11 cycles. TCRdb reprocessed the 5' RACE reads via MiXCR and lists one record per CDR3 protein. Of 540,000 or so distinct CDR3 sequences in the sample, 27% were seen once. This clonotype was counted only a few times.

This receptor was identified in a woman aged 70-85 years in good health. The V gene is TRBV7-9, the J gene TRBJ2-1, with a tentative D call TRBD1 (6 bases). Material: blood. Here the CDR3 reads CASSSTGKSGNEQFF. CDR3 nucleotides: TGTGCCAGCAGCTCTACAGGGAAAAGTGGAAATGAGCAGTTCTTC.